The 27 T cell receptor beta chains below come from one sample, sequenced in a study of blood T cell repertoires in COVID-19 (dated by TCRdb to about 2020). Libraries were made using the immunoSEQ multiplex PCR assay. Held by TCRdb, this immuneACCESS table contains in-frame sequences only and omits some clones. Under half of the omission traces to an unresolved V gene where checked; the cause of the rest is unknown. The sample table lists about 150,000 clones, 75% to 90% of them with a count of one. Of the sample, over 2% falls within the top ten clones. Sequenced material: peripheral blood. The receptors here all came from a man between 65 and 85 years old with acute or convalescent COVID-19.

The V call is TRBV7-2, the J call TRBJ2-5; D may be TRBD2 (6 bases). The CDR3 runs to 14 residues. V was clipped by 5 bases and J by 1 base, with 11 bases between them. Germline lookup yields CDR1 SGHTA and CDR2 FQGNSA. This chain's CDR3 is CASSPWGGQETQYF. The CDR3 DNA sequence: TGTGCCAGCAGCCCTTGGGGAGGCCAAGAGACCCAGTACTTC.

The rearrangement links TRBV3-1 (or the pseudogene TRBV3-2) to TRBJ2-5; D perhaps matches TRBD1 (6 bases). The CDR3 has 17 amino acids. Germline assignment: CDR1 LGHDT and CDR2 YNNKEL (reference sequence). Trimming removed 1 base at V and 2 bases at J, with 17 bases between. The CDR3 here is CASSQGRPLGGQETQYF. CDR3 sequence (DNA): TGTGCCAGCAGCCAAGGCCGCCCGCTAGGGGGACAAGAGACCCAGTACTTC.

This rearrangement joins TRBV15 to TRBJ2-3; TRBD1 might be the D (6 bases). V gave up 0 bases and J gave up 2 bases, with 18 bases separating them. In germline, CDR1 is LNHNV, CDR2 YYDKDF (reference sequence). This CDR3 is built from 18 residues. Here the CDR3 reads CATSRDRWGQASTDTQYF. CDR3 nucleotides: TGTGCCACCAGCAGAGATCGGTGGGGGCAGGCCTCCACAGATACGCAGTATTTT.

The rearrangement links TRBV29-1 to TRBJ2-7, with 7 bases identical to TRBD1. Germline CDR1 reads SQVTM; CDR2 reads ANQGSEA. The CDR3 extends over 11 amino acids. Trimming removed 4 bases from V and 7 bases from J; junction bases left unmatched: 4. The CDR3 loop reads CSVAGGGEQYF. Here the CDR3 DNA reads TGCAGCGTTGCAGGGGGTGGTGAGCAGTACTTC.

The chain joins TRBV7-2 to TRBJ2-3; 9 nucleotides align to TRBD2. Trimming cost V 1 base and J 3 bases; bases outside gene matches: 5. Germline lookup yields CDR1 SGHTA and CDR2 FQGNSA. The CDR3 extends over 16 amino acids. CDR3 sequence (DNA): TGTGCCAGCAGCTTAGATCAGCTAGCGGGAACAGATACGCAGTATTTT. As protein: CASSLDQLAGTDTQYF.

The V call is TRBV19, the J call TRBJ1-2; 11 bases agree with TRBD1. The V segment lost 2 bases and the J segment 2 bases; nucleotides outside the gene matches: 4. Per the germline V gene, CDR1 is LNHDA and CDR2 is SQIVND (reference sequence). CDR3 length: 16 residues. This CDR3 is CASSIRTGGDNYGYTF. The CDR3, as DNA: TGTGCCAGTAGTATACGGACAGGGGGCGACAACTATGGCTACACCTTC.

This chain uses TRBV21-1 with TRBJ1-5. TRBV21-1 corresponds to a pseudogene. This CDR3 is 13 amino acids long. CDR3 in DNA: TGTGCCAGCAGCAAATCTGGCAATCAGCCCCAGCATTTT. It specifies CASSKSGNQPQHF.

The CDR3 sequence: CATGQGAPNEQFF. The CDR3 DNA reads TGTGCTACGGGACAGGGGGCGCCCAATGAGCAGTTCTTC. V gene TRBV24-1 combines with J gene TRBJ2-1; 12 positions agree with TRBD1. Germline V lookup: CDR1 KGHDR, CDR2 SFDVKD. This CDR3 is 13 amino acids long.

The chain couples TRBV9 to TRBJ2-7; possible D gene TRBD1, 5 bases. The germline V gene has CDR1 SGDLS and CDR2 YYNGEE. The length of the CDR3 is 14 residues. Trimming shortened V by 1 base and J by 7 bases, and 15 bases separated the two germline ends. The CDR3 loop reads CASSVSQTADEQYF. CDR3 in DNA: TGTGCCAGCAGCGTAAGTCAGACAGCTGATGAGCAGTACTTC.

V gene TRBV28 combines with J gene TRBJ2-1; TRBD2 aligns across 7 bases. The germline gives CDR1 MDHEN, CDR2 SYDVKM. Trimming took 5 bases from V and 6 from J; bases not matched to a gene: 7. CDR3 length: 14 amino acids. CDR3: CASSPQRDRNEQFF. The CDR3 region has the DNA TGTGCCAGCAGTCCTCAGCGGGACCGCAATGAGCAGTTCTTC.

CDR3 in amino acids: CAISGTGDIEQYF. In DNA form, the CDR3 reads TGTGCCATCAGTGGAACAGGGGATATCGAGCAGTACTTC. The chain recombines TRBV10-3 with TRBJ2-7, with 7 positions matching TRBD1. CDR3 length equals 13 residues. Germline V CDR1 and CDR2: ENHRY, SYGVKD. V dropped 4 bases and J dropped 6; count of bases not matched to a gene: 6.

CDR3: CASSLLEGAYEQYF. CDR3 DNA sequence: TGTGCCAGCTCACTTCTCGAGGGGGCCTACGAGCAGTACTTC. The rearrangement links TRBV18 to TRBJ2-7; the D gene is possibly TRBD1 (6 bases). The CDR3 length is 14 residues. CDR1 is KGHSH, CDR2 LQKENI, per germline. V was trimmed by 4 bases and J by 2 bases, leaving 12 bases between them.

The rearrangement links TRBV5-1 to TRBJ1-1; possibly TRBD1 for D (5 bases). The CDR3 has 14 amino acids. Trimming removed 1 base from V and 0 bases from J, with 7 bases in between. Germline V gene data show CDR1 as SGHRS and CDR2 as YFSETQ. The CDR3 DNA is TGCGCCAGCAGCTTGCAGGGAATGAACACTGAAGCTTTCTTT. It specifies CASSLQGMNTEAFF.

The chain's CDR3 is CASRGSIVNTEAFF. As DNA, the CDR3 is TGTGCCAGCAGGGGCTCGATCGTGAACACTGAAGCTTTCTTT. This sequence joins TRBV2 and TRBJ1-1; unclear D gene. This CDR3 comprises 14 residues. Germline V lookup: CDR1 SNHLY, CDR2 FYNNEI. V lost 6 bases to trimming and J lost 0 bases, with 11 bases between them.

The chain is built from TRBV9 and TRBJ1-1; 11 positions match TRBD1. This CDR3 comprises 17 residues. V lost 0 bases, J lost 5 bases, and 9 bases stayed unmatched. The germline gives CDR1 SGDLS, CDR2 YYNGEE. The CDR3 DNA is TGTGCCAGCAGCGTAGAGGGACAGGGGGTGTTTGGAACTGAAGCTTTCTTT. It translates to CASSVEGQGVFGTEAFF. The complete variable domain, with remaining parts taken from reference TRBV9 and TRBJ1-1, reads DSGVTQTPKHLITATGQRVTLRCSPRSGDLSVYWYQQSLDQGLQFLIQYYNGEERAKGNILERFSAQQFPDLHSELNLSSLELGDSALYFCASSVEGQGVFGTEAFFGQGTRLTVV.

The chain is built from TRBV5-6 and TRBJ1-6; D unresolved. Per the germline V gene, CDR1 is SGHDT and CDR2 is YYEEEE. V was clipped by 4 bases and J by 7 bases, with 9 bases between them. The CDR3 totals 13 residues. The CDR3 DNA is TGTGCCAGCAGCCCCTTTGAGAATTCACCCCTCCACTTT. Translating it yields CASSPFENSPLHF. Variable domain in full (rest from reference TRBV5-6 and TRBJ1-6): DAGVTQSPTHLIKTRGQQVTLRCSPKSGHDTVSWYQQALGQGPQFIFQYYEEEERQRGNFPDRFSGHQFPNYSSELNVNALLLGDSALYLCASSPFENSPLHFGNGTRLTVT.

The rearrangement links TRBV6-5 to TRBJ2-6; D remains ambiguous. Looked up from germline, CDR1 is MNHEY and CDR2 is SVGAGI. The CDR3 runs 15 residues. Trimming stripped 3 bases from V and 0 bases from J, with 6 bases between. The CDR3 bases are TGTGCCAGCAGTTATTCCGTCTCTGGGGCCAACGTCCTGACTTTC. Protein sequence: CASSYSVSGANVLTF.

The chain has TRBV7-9 and TRBJ2-3; maybe TRBD2 (6 bases). V lost 8 bases and J 0 bases, leaving 12 bases between the germline ends. From germline, CDR1 is SEHNR and CDR2 FQNEAQ (reference sequence). The CDR3 totals 14 residues. The CDR3 nucleotides read TGTGCCAGCGACCGGGACTTCAGCACAGATACGCAGTATTTT. Its translation: CASDRDFSTDTQYF.

V usage is TRBV5-1 and J usage is TRBJ1-2; TRBD1 might be the D (6 bases). Germline V CDR1 and CDR2: SGHRS, YFSETQ. V was trimmed by 3 bases and J by 4 bases, leaving 13 bases between them. This CDR3 is built from 14 residues. The CDR3: CASSSQGPSYGYTF. CDR3 nucleotides: TGCGCCAGCAGCTCACAGGGACCCAGCTATGGCTACACCTTC.

This clone was detected a few times. Other DNA sequences from this sample encode an identical CDR3 as well. The chain recombines TRBV5-5 with TRBJ1-6; no firm D call. Trimming left V 0 bases short and J 7 bases short, with 11 bases between. The CDR3 sequence is 15 residues long. CDR1 is SGHKS, CDR2 YYEKEE, per germline (reference sequence). CDR3 loop: CASSLGAGLNSPLHF. DNA for the CDR3: TGTGCCAGCAGCTTGGGAGCGGGTCTAAATTCACCCCTCCACTTT.

The rearrangement links TRBV30 to TRBJ1-5; 7 bases are a match to TRBD1. Germline-derived CDR1 and CDR2 are GTSNPN and SVGIG (reference sequence). The CDR3 totals 13 residues. V lost 5 bases and J lost 5; bases outside the gene matches: 6. The CDR3 nucleotides are TGTGCCTGGGGGACAGCTACCTATCAGCCCCAGCATTTT. Translated: CAWGTATYQPQHF.

This clone has more than one count but fewer than ten. This sequence joins TRBV7-9 and TRBJ2-4; the D is unclear. V shed 5 bases and J shed 9 bases, with 11 bases lying between them. The CDR3 length is 12 residues. The germline gives CDR1 SEHNR, CDR2 FQNEAQ (reference sequence). CDR3 region: CASSAGGGIQYF. The DNA of the CDR3 is TGTGCCAGCAGCGCCGGCGGTGGCATTCAGTACTTC.

This rearrangement joins TRBV9 to TRBJ2-1; D call uncertain. This CDR3 is built from 13 residues. Trimming pared 4 bases from V and 8 bases from J, leaving 13 bases between. CDR1 SGDLS and CDR2 YYNGEE come from the germline V gene. The CDR3, as DNA: TGTGCCAGCAGCTCCTACCCCCCTCATGAGCAGTTCTTC. It specifies CASSSYPPHEQFF. Together with reference TRBV9 and TRBJ2-1, the CDR3 gives the full variable domain: DSGVTQTPKHLITATGQRVTLRCSPRSGDLSVYWYQQSLDQGLQFLIQYYNGEERAKGNILERFSAQQFPDLHSELNLSSLELGDSALYFCASSSYPPHEQFFGPGTRLTVL.

The chain links TRBV13 to TRBJ2-3; TRBD2 matches at 11 bases. Germline trimming cut 4 bases from V and 4 bases from J; bases unmatched to any gene: 7. Per germline, CDR1 PRHDT and CDR2 FYEKMQ (reference sequence). The CDR3 length is 16 residues. The CDR3 DNA sequence: TGTGCCAGCAGCTCACTAGCGGGGGCCCGGGCAGATACGCAGTATTTT. As protein: CASSSLAGARADTQYF.

This clone was detected only once. J is TRBJ1-5 and V is TRBV2; D uncertain. The V gene's germline CDR1 is SNHLY and CDR2 FYNNEI. The CDR3 loop spans 15 amino acids. V lost 4 bases and J lost 1, with 11 bases in between. CDR3 sequence reads: CASSAVTKSNQPQHF. Written as DNA, the CDR3 is TGTGCCAGCAGTGCCGTGACAAAAAGCAATCAGCCCCAGCATTTT.

The rearrangement links TRBV4-1 to TRBJ2-1, with 10 bases fitting TRBD2. Per the germline V gene, CDR1 is MGHRA and CDR2 is YSYEKL. The length of the CDR3 is 15 residues. The trim removed 5 bases at V and 8 bases at J, leaving 9 bases unmatched. The CDR3 is CASSRTSGTRDEQFF. CDR3 nucleotide sequence: TGCGCCAGCAGCAGGACTAGCGGTACCAGAGATGAGCAGTTCTTC.

With regard to this clone: One end of the junction fails to match germline, which may point to a read error. The chain recombines TRBV28 with TRBJ2-1; 12 bases agree with TRBD1. Germline V gene lookup returns CDR1 MDHEN and CDR2 SYDVKM. This CDR3 is 13 amino acids long. CDR3 sequence reads: CASSRDRGQGAIF. CDR3 DNA: TGTGCCAGCAGCCGGGACAGGGGGCAGGGGGCCATCTTC.